The subject of this entry is one T cell receptor (beta chain). The antigen is not known. This sample is part of a study of T cell responses to AZD1222 COVID-19 vaccine. The study, taken as a whole, reports: Repertoires were obtained only post-peak T cell response. The study identified only a handful of AZD1222 recipients as seropositive at baseline. An increase in Spike-specific TCR breadth and depth was observed after two AZD1222 doses.

Germline lookup yields CDR1 SNHLY and CDR2 FYNNEI. Trimming took 3 bases from V and 7 from J; bases not matched to a gene: 4. The CDR3 totals 15 residues. The repertoire was sequenced with immunoSEQ multiplex PCR; TCRdb's copy has only in-frame clones and lacks some. This sample has 250,000 to 300,000 clones, with 90% to 95% found just once. The TCR sequence derives from an adult who received the AZD1222 COVID-19 vaccine. The chain carries TRBV2 and TRBJ1-6, with 9 bases fitting TRBD1. The source material was peripheral blood, sampled 28 days after the second AZD1222 dose. For the CDR3, the DNA is TGTGCCAGCAGTGACGGACAGGGGTGGAATTCACCCCTCCACTTT. As protein: CASSDGQGWNSPLHF. The variable domain in full, completed from reference TRBV2 and TRBJ1-6, reads EPEVTQTPSHQVTQMGQEVILRCVPISNHLYFYWYRQILGQKVEFLVSFYNNEISEKSEIFDDQFSVERPDGSNFTLKIRSTKLEDSAMYFCASSDGQGWNSPLHFGNGTRLTVT.